The next 17 T cell receptor beta chains were all read from a single sample in a study of cytomegalovirus exposure and HLA in healthy donors. Primers: 60 Vbeta forward and 13 Jbeta reverse. Using immunoSEQ multiplex PCR, the repertoire was profiled, and TCRdb retains in-frame clones only, with some absent. The data hold approximately 220,000 clones, with approximately 80% observed a single time. Sequenced: PBMCs. Source of these receptors: a boy under 10 years old in good health and CMV-seronegative.

This clone was observed a single time. V usage is TRBV5-1 and J usage is TRBJ1-6; 7 positions match TRBD1. The CDR3 contains 16 residues. V lost 1 base and J lost 7; bases outside the gene matches: 8. Per the germline V gene, CDR1 is SGHRS and CDR2 is YFSETQ. Written as DNA, the CDR3 is TGCGCCAGCAGCTTGTTCACAGGGGAAGGCAATTCACCCCTCCACTTT. It translates to CASSLFTGEGNSPLHF. Full variable domain (missing parts from reference TRBV5-1 and TRBJ1-6): KAGVTQTPRYLIKTRGQQVTLSCSPISGHRSVSWYQQTPGQGLQFLFEYFSETQRNKGNFPGRFSGRQFSNSRSEMNVSTLELGDSALYLCASSLFTGEGNSPLHFGNGTRLTVT.

In this sample, this clone turned up once. The CDR3 here is CASSYRGAQYF. CDR3 nucleotide sequence: TGTGCCAGCAGTTACAGGGGTGCGCAGTATTTT. This chain uses TRBV6-5 with TRBJ2-3; a possible D gene is TRBD1 (5 bases). Germline values: CDR1 MNHEY, CDR2 SVGAGI. V lost 2 bases and J 10 bases, leaving 7 bases between the germline ends. The CDR3 covers 11 residues.

The chain couples TRBV4-2 to TRBJ1-3; weak D call: TRBD1 (5 bases). Germline V gene data show CDR1 as LGHNA and CDR2 as YNFKEQ. This CDR3 has 17 residues. V was shortened by 4 bases and J by 0 bases, with 16 bases between the two germline ends. Here the CDR3 DNA reads TGTGCCAGCAGCCCGCGGGGGGGAAGGGACTCTGGAAACACCATATATTTT. It yields the protein CASSPRGGRDSGNTIYF.

The chain uses TRBV2 and TRBJ2-5; D is ambiguous. The CDR3 length is 11 residues. Trimming took off 6 bases at V and 5 bases at J, with 7 bases between the two ends. CDR1 is SNHLY and CDR2 is FYNNEI in the germline V gene. The CDR3 DNA is TGTGCCAGCAGCGTGAGGGAGACCCAGTACTTC. Amino acid sequence: CASSVRETQYF.

The genes are TRBV4-1 and TRBJ2-4; 8 bases align to TRBD2. CDR3 size: 14 residues. Germline CDR1 and CDR2: MGHRA and YSYEKL. V was pared by 4 bases and J by 9 bases, with 8 bases of the junction left unmatched. The CDR3 DNA reads as TGCGCCAGCAGCCCCCCCGTTACTAGCGGCATTCAGTACTTC. It encodes CASSPPVTSGIQYF.

This clone came up once. The chain couples TRBV9 to TRBJ2-3, with TRBD2 matching over 10 bases. J was trimmed by 3 bases and V by 4 bases; bases with no gene match: 5. Germline CDR1 SGDLS, CDR2 YYNGEE. The CDR3 length is 15 residues. The CDR3, as DNA: TGTGCCAGCAGCAGAACTAGCGGGGCAACAGATACGCAGTATTTT. Its translation: CASSRTSGATDTQYF.

This clone was picked up a small number of times. The CDR3 spells CASSQDRLLVRVGADTQYF. In nucleotides, the CDR3 is TGCGCCAGCAGCCAAGATCGTCTGCTAGTTCGGGTCGGGGCAGATACGCAGTATTTT. The chain recombines TRBV4-1 with TRBJ2-3, with D possibly TRBD2 on 5 matching bases. The CDR3 has 19 residues. Germline V CDR1 and CDR2: MGHRA, YSYEKL. Between the trimmed V and J ends, which lost 0 bases and 4 bases, there was a span of 23 bases.

The chain uses TRBV6-1 and TRBJ1-2; the D gene is possibly TRBD1 (5 bases). Germline V lookup: CDR1 MNHNS, CDR2 SASEGT. Trimming removed 7 bases from V and 6 bases from J, with 18 bases in between. This CDR3 contains 14 residues. CDR3 in DNA: TGTGCCAGCAACATCCGCGGGGCAGAGGATGGCTACACCTTC. As protein: CASNIRGAEDGYTF.

The J gene is TRBJ1-6, the V gene TRBV6-6, with 11 bases aligning to TRBD1. In germline, CDR1 is MNHNY, CDR2 SVGAGI (reference sequence). The ends lost 7 bases at V and 10 bases at J; junction bases unmatched: 9. The CDR3 runs 15 residues. CDR3 in amino acids: CASKTPGQGGSPLHF. DNA of the CDR3: TGTGCCAGCAAAACCCCGGGACAGGGGGGATCACCCCTCCACTTT.

V usage is TRBV19 and J usage is TRBJ1-2; unclear D gene. Germline V gene sequence: CDR1 LNHDA, CDR2 SQIVND (reference sequence). The CDR3 extends over 15 amino acids. Trimming shortened V by 4 bases and J by 8 bases, and 20 bases separated the two germline ends. This CDR3 reads CASSTSWISGRGYTF. The CDR3 DNA is TGTGCCAGTAGTACTTCCTGGATTTCCGGGAGGGGCTACACCTTC.

The chain combines TRBV9 with TRBJ2-1, with 8 bases that match TRBD2. V lost 3 bases and J lost 10; bases outside the gene matches: 6. The germline gives CDR1 SGDLS, CDR2 YYNGEE. The CDR3 is made up of 13 amino acids. CDR3 nucleotides: TGTGCCAGCAGCGACCCCACTAGCGGCGAGCAGTTCTTC. Translated, it gives CASSDPTSGEQFF.

The chain couples TRBV2 to TRBJ1-1; TRBD1 agrees at 8 bases. This CDR3 comprises 14 residues. Germline V lookup: CDR1 SNHLY, CDR2 FYNNEI. J lost 10 bases, V lost 0 bases, and 7 bases had no gene match. The CDR3 sequence is CASSEAWDRRPAFF. DNA for the CDR3: TGTGCCAGCAGTGAAGCCTGGGACAGGCGCCCAGCTTTCTTT.

This chain connects TRBV10-2 to TRBJ1-6; D ambiguous. The CDR3 totals 14 residues. Germline V gene data show CDR1 as WSHSY and CDR2 as SAAADI. V shed 2 bases and J shed 7 bases, with 9 bases lying between them. Here the CDR3 DNA reads TGCGCCAGCAGTGAGCCGGGAGGAAATTCACCCCTCCACTTT. Its protein is CASSEPGGNSPLHF.

The chain employs TRBV4-1 and TRBJ2-3, with 7 bases aligning to TRBD2. Looked up from germline, CDR1 is MGHRA and CDR2 is YSYEKL. CDR3 length: 17 residues. V dropped 0 bases and J dropped 4; count of bases not matched to a gene: 10. The chain's CDR3 is CASSQEREGKGSDTQYF. The CDR3 DNA is TGCGCCAGCAGCCAAGAAAGGGAGGGTAAGGGTTCAGATACGCAGTATTTT.

The rearrangement uses TRBV7-2 and TRBJ1-2; D is unresolved. CDR1 SGHTA and CDR2 FQGNSA come from the germline V gene. Trimming took off 8 bases at V and 8 bases at J, with 18 bases between the two ends. The CDR3 sequence is 13 residues long. The CDR3, as DNA: TGTGCCAGCGGATTCGGACGGGGTCTCGGCTACACCTTC. It yields the protein CASGFGRGLGYTF.

The gene calls are TRBV5-1 and TRBJ2-3; 13 bases map to TRBD2. V lost 4 bases to trimming and J lost 6 bases; unmatched junction nucleotides: 2. Germline CDR1 SGHRS, CDR2 YFSETQ. The CDR3 is 14 residues long. The CDR3 loop is CASSVLAGGDTQYF. Written as DNA, the CDR3 is TGCGCCAGCAGCGTACTAGCGGGAGGGGATACGCAGTATTTT.

The chain has TRBV13 and TRBJ1-2; D ambiguous. There are 13 residues in the CDR3. The germline V gene encodes CDR1 PRHDT and CDR2 FYEKMQ (reference sequence). V gave up 1 base and J gave up 4 bases, with 7 bases separating them. This CDR3 reads CASSLAIGYGYTF. The CDR3 DNA is TGTGCCAGCAGCTTAGCTATCGGCTATGGCTACACCTTC.